This is a list of T cell receptor beta chains from one sample in a study of PD-1 blockade in classical Hodgkin lymphoma. Sequencing used immunoSEQ multiplex PCR; TCRdb keeps in-frame clones, though not all of them. The sample comprises 50,000 to 85,000 clones, 71% of which are singletons, and approximately 9.1% rests with the top ten. The specimen was peripheral blood mononuclear cells (PBMCs), collected before the second cycle of nivolumab. The receptor source for this set is a human donor with classical Hodgkin lymphoma. CDR3s include the opening cysteine and the closing phenylalanine or tryptophan. Fields, in order: D gene, J gene, V gene, clone size, CDR3 protein, CDR3 DNA. D genes are given only for firm matches. Rows give clone size only sometimes, using once, few, many, or a class for an expanded clone.

. | TRBJ1-2 | TRBV21-1 | few | CASIGDPVYGYTF | TGTGCCAGCATTGGGGACCCAGTCTATGGCTACACCTTC
TRBD1 | TRBJ1-2 | TRBV20-1 | . | CSATGGNGYTF | TGCAGTGCAACAGGGGGCAATGGCTACACCTTC
. | TRBJ2-7 | TRBV2 | . | CASSNGLPPGEQYF | TGTGCCAGCAGTAATGGACTCCCACCAGGGGAGCAGTACTTC
. | TRBJ2-1 | TRBV7-3 | once | CASSLVGNEQFF | TGTGCCAGCAGCTTAGTTGGCAATGAGCAGTTCTTC
. | TRBJ2-1 | TRBV7-3 | . | CASSGGGNAEQFF | TGTGCCAGCAGCGGGGGCGGGAACGCTGAGCAGTTCTTC
. | TRBJ2-7 | TRBV5-1 | . | CASSLQGIVYEQYF | TGCGCCAGCAGCTTACAGGGTATTGTCTACGAGCAGTACTTC
. | TRBJ2-2 | TRBV7-3 | . | CASSLTERSGELFF | TGTGCCAGCAGCCTCACCGAAAGGTCCGGGGAGCTGTTTTTT
. | TRBJ1-4 | TRBV21-1 | . | CASSKEKTSRIATNEKLFF | TGTGCCAGCAGCAAAGAAAAGACATCCCGAATTGCAACTAATGAAAAACTGTTTTTT
TRBD1 | TRBJ2-7 | TRBV10-2 | . | CASSEDRAPYEQYF | TGCGCCAGCAGTGAGGACAGGGCCCCCTACGAGCAGTACTTC
. | TRBJ1-1 | TRBV11-2 | few | CASSLTRAEAFF | TGTGCCAGCAGCTTAACTAGGGCTGAAGCTTTCTTT
. | TRBJ1-1 | TRBV28 | . | CASSSGLMNTEAFF | TGTGCCAGCAGTTCGGGACTGATGAACACTGAAGCTTTCTTT
TRBD1 | TRBJ1-1 | TRBV5-4 | once | CASSLVGGPDTEAFF | TGTGCCAGCAGCTTGGTAGGGGGCCCCGACACTGAAGCTTTCTTT
. | TRBJ1-1 | TRBV10-2 | . | CASSAMLDRGMNTEAFF | TGCGCCAGCAGTGCCATGCTGGATCGGGGGATGAACACTGAAGCTTTCTTT
. | TRBJ2-7 | TRBV28 | many | CASSRDPGYEQYF | TGTGCCAGCAGTCGGGACCCCGGTTACGAGCAGTACTTC
. | TRBJ1-1 | TRBV5-1 | once | CASSLATGNTEAFF | TGCGCCAGCAGCTTGGCGACAGGGAACACTGAAGCTTTCTTT
. | TRBJ1-2 | TRBV2 | medium-sized | CASSEGIMDGYTF | TGTGCCAGCAGTGAAGGCATAATGGATGGCTACACCTTC
. | TRBJ1-4 | TRBV5-1 | few | CASSRMYGGLNEKLFF | TGCGCCAGCAGCCGAATGTACGGGGGCCTTAATGAAAAACTGTTTTTT